What follows are 4 T cell receptor beta chains derived from one specimen sequenced in a study of cytomegalovirus exposure and HLA in healthy donors. Both 60 Vbeta primers and 13 Jbeta primers went into the PCR. Clones were read by immunoSEQ multiplex PCR, and TCRdb kept only the in-frame ones, dropping some. Recorded for this sample: roughly 200,000 clones. The sequenced sample was PBMCs. The receptors derive from a man aged 25 to 45 in good health and CMV-seronegative.

The chain uses TRBV19 and TRBJ1-5, with a tentative D call TRBD1 (5 bases). CDR1 and CDR2 (germline): LNHDA, SQIVND (reference sequence). The V end was cut by 3 bases, the J end by 2 bases, with 14 bases between. The CDR3 totals 16 residues. The CDR3 loop reads CASSIGPGNGNQPQHF. The CDR3, as DNA: TGTGCCAGTAGTATTGGTCCAGGGAATGGCAATCAGCCCCAGCATTTT.

The chain is built from TRBV27 and TRBJ2-7; 11 bases are shared with TRBD2. This CDR3 comprises 16 residues. J lost 6 bases, V lost 7 bases, and 14 bases had no gene match. Germline V gene lookup returns CDR1 MNHEY and CDR2 SMNVEV (reference sequence). The CDR3 sequence: CASNRNLRLAGSEQYF. The CDR3 nucleotides read TGTGCCAGCAACCGAAACCTGAGACTAGCGGGAAGCGAGCAGTACTTC.

The rearrangement uses TRBV28 and TRBJ2-3; 7 positions match TRBD1. From germline, CDR1 is MDHEN and CDR2 SYDVKM. The V gene end was trimmed by 6 bases and the J gene end by 3 bases; junction bases not matched to a gene: 9. The length of the CDR3 is 15 residues. The CDR3 here is CASRPGTDPTDTQYF. The CDR3 DNA is TGTGCCAGCAGACCCGGGACAGACCCTACAGATACGCAGTATTTT.

This sequence joins TRBV18 and TRBJ1-1; tentatively, D is TRBD1 (6 bases). V was trimmed by 3 bases and J by 0 bases, leaving 11 bases between them. Germline values: CDR1 KGHSH, CDR2 LQKENI. The length of the CDR3 is 15 residues. The CDR3 DNA sequence: TGTGCCAGCTCACCGTCAGGGGTAATGAACACTGAAGCTTTCTTT. Its protein is CASSPSGVMNTEAFF.